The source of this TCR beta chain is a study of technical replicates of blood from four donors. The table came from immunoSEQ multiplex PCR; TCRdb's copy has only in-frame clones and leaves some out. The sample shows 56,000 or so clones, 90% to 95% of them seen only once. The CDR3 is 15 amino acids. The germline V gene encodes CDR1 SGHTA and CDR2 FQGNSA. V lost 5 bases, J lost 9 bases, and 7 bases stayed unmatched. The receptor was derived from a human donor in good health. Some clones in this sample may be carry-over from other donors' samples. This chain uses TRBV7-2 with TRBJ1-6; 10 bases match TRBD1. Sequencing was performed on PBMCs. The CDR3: CASSVTGTGASPLHF. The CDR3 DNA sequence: TGTGCCAGCAGCGTAACCGGGACAGGGGCTTCACCCCTCCACTTT. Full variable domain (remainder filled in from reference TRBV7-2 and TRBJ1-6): GAGVSQSPSNKVTEKGKDVELRCDPISGHTALYWYRQSLGQGLEFLIYFQGNSAPDKSGLPSDRFSAERTGGSVSTLTIQRTQQEDSAVYLCASSVTGTGASPLHFGNGTRLTVT.